This is a list of T cell receptor beta chains from one sample in a study of T cell clones after liver transplantation. The data were produced by immunoSEQ multiplex PCR, yet TCRdb's version contains in-frame clones alone and is incomplete. The table has 20,000 to 25,000 clones, approximately 93% seen once. This sample comprised CD8+ T cells from blood, obtained roughly 25 months after liver transplant. These receptors came from a human patient who received a liver transplant. Part of the T cell pool may stem from the graft donor. The CDR3 runs from the conserved cysteine through the conserved F or W. A D gene is named only where the DNA matches it firmly. Size tells how often a clone was seen (once, few, many) or the class of an expanded clone, and some rows leave it out.

d_call,j_call,v_call,clone_size,cdr3_aa,cdr3_nt
TRBD2,TRBJ2-1,TRBV9,.,CASSLSSGIRYNEQFF,TGTGCCAGCAGCCTTAGTAGCGGGATTCGGTACAATGAGCAGTTCTTC
TRBD1,TRBJ2-2,TRBV18,once,CASKPGRGLGTGELFF,TGTGCCAGCAAGCCCGGCAGGGGGCTGGGCACCGGGGAGCTGTTTTTT
TRBD1,TRBJ1-2,TRBV27,.,CASSPSTGALNYGYTF,TGTGCCAGCAGTCCAAGCACAGGGGCCCTTAACTATGGCTACACCTTC
.,TRBJ1-1,TRBV6-1,.,CASSEEVNTEAFF,TGTGCCAGCAGTGAAGAGGTTAACACTGAAGCTTTCTTT
.,TRBJ1-1,TRBV7-9,.,CASSYPGVNTEAFF,TGTGCCAGCAGCTACCCGGGAGTAAACACTGAAGCTTTCTTT
TRBD2,TRBJ2-3,TRBV9,.,CASSSGLAGTDTQYF,TGTGCCAGCAGCTCAGGACTAGCGGGCACAGATACGCAGTATTTT
.,TRBJ2-2,TRBV11-2,.,CASSLGPARELFF,TGTGCCAGCAGCTTAGGCCCAGCGAGAGAGCTGTTTTTT
TRBD2,TRBJ2-2,TRBV19,.,CASSTIGLAGGTGELFF,TGTGCCAGTAGCACAATAGGACTAGCGGGAGGAACCGGGGAGCTGTTTTTT
TRBD1,TRBJ2-7,TRBV5-1,.,CASSARQGNYEQYF,TGCGCCAGCAGCGCCCGACAGGGGAACTACGAGCAGTACTTC
.,TRBJ1-1,TRBV19,.,CASSIGLLPEAFF,TGTGCCAGTAGTATAGGGTTGTTGCCTGAAGCTTTCTTT
.,TRBJ2-3,TRBV2,.,CASSEAAVAGSSTDTQYF,TGTGCCAGCAGTGAAGCGGCGGTGGCGGGGTCTAGCACAGATACGCAGTATTTT
.,TRBJ2-2,TRBV5-6,.,CASSYPGEGNTGELFF,TGTGCCAGCAGCTACCCCGGGGAAGGGAACACCGGGGAGCTGTTTTTT
.,TRBJ2-7,TRBV11-3,.,CASSPVRGLGLQQYF,TGTGCCAGCAGCCCTGTGAGGGGCCTCGGCCTACAGCAGTACTTC
.,TRBJ1-1,TRBV30,.,CAWSQSEVSTEAFF,TGTGCCTGGAGTCAGTCAGAGGTTAGCACTGAAGCTTTCTTT
.,TRBJ2-7,TRBV27,.,CASSPSRGEEAHEQYF,TGTGCCAGCAGCCCCTCTAGGGGGGAGGAAGCCCACGAGCAGTACTTC
.,TRBJ2-7,TRBV7-3,few,CASSLGNDVSYEQYF,TGTGCCAGCAGCTTAGGTAATGACGTCTCCTACGAGCAGTACTTC
.,TRBJ2-1,TRBV14,.,CASSQAQLSSYNEQFF,TGTGCCAGCAGCCAGGCCCAGCTTTCCTCCTACAATGAGCAGTTCTTC
TRBD1,TRBJ2-7,TRBV14,.,CASSHADRGFSYEQYF,TGTGCCAGCAGCCACGCGGACAGGGGGTTCTCCTACGAGCAGTACTTC
TRBD2,TRBJ2-7,TRBV6-6,.,CASSQTSGTVEQYF,TGTGCCAGCAGTCAGACTAGCGGGACGGTCGAGCAGTACTTC
.,TRBJ2-7,TRBV6-1,.,CASSVDSILPAYEGSHQYF,TGTGCCAGCAGTGTGGACTCAATTCTACCCGCCTACGAGGGCTCGCATCAGTACTTC
.,TRBJ1-4,TRBV27,.,CASSYRVGNEKLFF,TGTGCCAGCAGTTACAGGGTCGGTAATGAAAAACTGTTTTTT
TRBD2,TRBJ2-1,TRBV9,.,CASSVAGRVHEQFF,TGTGCCAGCAGCGTGGCAGGGAGGGTCCATGAGCAGTTCTTC
.,TRBJ2-7,TRBV9,once,CASSKGSGGYEQYF,TGTGCCAGCAGCAAGGGTAGCGGAGGCTACGAGCAGTACTTC
.,TRBJ2-1,TRBV7-3,.,CASSLGGASYNEQFF,TGTGCCAGCAGCTTAGGCGGGGCCTCCTACAATGAGCAGTTCTTC